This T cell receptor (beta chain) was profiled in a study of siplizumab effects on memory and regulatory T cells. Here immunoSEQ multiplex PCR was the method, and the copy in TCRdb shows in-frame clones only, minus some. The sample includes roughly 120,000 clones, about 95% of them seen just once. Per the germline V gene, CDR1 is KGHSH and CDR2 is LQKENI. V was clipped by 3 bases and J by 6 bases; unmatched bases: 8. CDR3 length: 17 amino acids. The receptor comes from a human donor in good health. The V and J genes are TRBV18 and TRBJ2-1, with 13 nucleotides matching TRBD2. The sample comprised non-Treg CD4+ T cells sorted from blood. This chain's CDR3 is CASSPGTSGVTVNEQFF. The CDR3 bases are TGTGCCAGCTCACCCGGGACTAGCGGGGTTACGGTCAATGAGCAGTTCTTC.